This T cell receptor beta chain was retrieved from a study of cytomegalovirus exposure and HLA in healthy donors. Study observations and caveats: Some highly shared sequence variants likely arose as a pipeline artifact. Among the CMV-associated chains, three were confirmed in vitro as specific for CMV antigens.

Primers included in the PCR were 60 Vbeta and 13 Jbeta primers. Generated by immunoSEQ multiplex PCR, the TCRdb table keeps only in-frame clones and is missing some. This table holds fewer than 120,000 clones, approximately 79% found once. All the people who gave samples were healthy bone marrow donors. Germline assignment: CDR1 SGHDT and CDR2 YYEEEE. The CDR3 runs 15 residues. Trimming removed 4 bases at V and 4 bases at J, with 14 bases between. About this clone itself: The antigen is unknown.

Sequencing was performed on PBMCs. The rearrangement uses TRBV5-6 and TRBJ2-2, with D maybe TRBD2 (7 bases). This clonotype originated in a man aged 25 to 40 in good health and CMV-seropositive. CDR3 in DNA: TGTGCCAGCAGCCTAGGGGGGGTAACCACCGGGGAGCTGTTTTTT. The encoded protein is CASSLGGVTTGELFF.